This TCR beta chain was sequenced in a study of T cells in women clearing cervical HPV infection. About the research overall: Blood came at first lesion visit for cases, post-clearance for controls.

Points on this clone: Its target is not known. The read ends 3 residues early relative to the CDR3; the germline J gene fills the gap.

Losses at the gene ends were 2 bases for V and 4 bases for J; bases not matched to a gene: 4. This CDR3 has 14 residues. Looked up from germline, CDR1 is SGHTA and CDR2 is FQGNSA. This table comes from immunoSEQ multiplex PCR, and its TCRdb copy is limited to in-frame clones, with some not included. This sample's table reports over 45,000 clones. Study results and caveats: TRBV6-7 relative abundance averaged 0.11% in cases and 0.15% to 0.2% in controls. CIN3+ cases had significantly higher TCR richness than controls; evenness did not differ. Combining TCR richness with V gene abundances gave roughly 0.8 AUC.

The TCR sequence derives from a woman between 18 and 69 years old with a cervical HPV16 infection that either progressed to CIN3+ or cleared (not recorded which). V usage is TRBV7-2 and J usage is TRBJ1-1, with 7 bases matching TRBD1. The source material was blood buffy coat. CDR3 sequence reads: CASSLKAGGTEAFF. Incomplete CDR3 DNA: TGTGCCAGCAGCTTAAAAGCAGGGGGCACTGAA.